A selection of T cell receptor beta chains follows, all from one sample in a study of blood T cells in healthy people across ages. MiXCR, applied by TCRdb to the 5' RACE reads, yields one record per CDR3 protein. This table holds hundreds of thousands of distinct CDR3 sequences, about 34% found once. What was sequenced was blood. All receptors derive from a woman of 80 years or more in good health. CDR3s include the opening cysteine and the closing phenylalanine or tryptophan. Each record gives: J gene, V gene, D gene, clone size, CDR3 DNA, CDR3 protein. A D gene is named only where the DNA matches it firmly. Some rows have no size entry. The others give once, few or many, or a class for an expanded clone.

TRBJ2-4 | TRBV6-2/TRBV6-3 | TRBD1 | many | TGTGCCAGCAGTTTCTTCCGGGGCCTACCTCGGGGTCCAGGGGGAAAAAACATTCAGTACTTC | CASSFFRGLPRGPGGKNIQYF
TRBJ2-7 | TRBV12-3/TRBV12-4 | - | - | TGTGCCAGCAGTTTCTCGGACGGGAACTACGAGCAGTACTTC | CASSFSDGNYEQYF
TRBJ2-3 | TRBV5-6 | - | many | TGTGCCAGCAGCTCGAGGCCAGGGGATACGCAGTATTTT | CASSSRPGDTQYF
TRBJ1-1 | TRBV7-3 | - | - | TGTGCCAGCAGCCGGACTCGGGATAGGACTGAAGCTTTCTTT | CASSRTRDRTEAFF
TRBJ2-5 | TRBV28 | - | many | TGTGCCAGCAGGGGGTCGGTAGAGACCCAGTACTTC | CASRGSVETQYF
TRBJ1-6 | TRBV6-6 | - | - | TGTGCCAGCAGTGACCCAAATAATTCACCCCTCCACTTT | CASSDPNNSPLHF
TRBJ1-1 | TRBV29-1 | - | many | TGCAGCGTTCCTATACCATGGGGCTCTGAAGCTTTCTTT | CSVPIPWGSEAFF
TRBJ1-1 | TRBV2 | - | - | TGTGCCAGCAGTGAAGCGGGGTCCAACCTGAACACTGAAGCTTTCTTT | CASSEAGSNLNTEAFF
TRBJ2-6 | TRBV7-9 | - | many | TGTGCCAGCAGCTTGGAATGGGCTGGGGCCAACGTCCTGACTTTC | CASSLEWAGANVLTF
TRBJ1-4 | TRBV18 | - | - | TGTGCCAGCTCACGAGGGTACCCGGCTGAAAAACTGTTTTTT | CASSRGYPAEKLFF
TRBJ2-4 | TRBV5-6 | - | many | TGTGCCAGCAGCCCAAACAGGGCAGGCCTACCCAAAAACATTCAGTACTTC | CASSPNRAGLPKNIQYF
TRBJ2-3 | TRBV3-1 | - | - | TGTGCCAGCAGCCAAGACGCCTTGAAGTATTTT | CASSQDALKYF
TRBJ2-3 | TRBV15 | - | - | TGTGCCACCACAAGACAGGGAGGCGTAACAGATACGCAGTATTTT | CATTRQGGVTDTQYF
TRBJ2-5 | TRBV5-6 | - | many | TGTGCCAGCAGCGGTAGGATGGGGGGAGAGACCCAGTACTTC | CASSGRMGGETQYF
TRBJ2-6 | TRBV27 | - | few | TGTGCCAGCAGGCCACAGGGAAATCTAGGGGCCAACGTCCTGACTTTC | CASRPQGNLGANVLTF
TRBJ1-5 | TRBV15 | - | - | TGTGCCACCAGCAGAAGGAATAGCAATCAGCCCCAGCATTTT | CATSRRNSNQPQHF
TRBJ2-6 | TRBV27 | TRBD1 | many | TGTGCCAGCAGCCCGTCCTACAGGGGAACTGGGGCCAACGTCCTGACTTTC | CASSPSYRGTGANVLTF
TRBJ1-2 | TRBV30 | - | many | TGTGCCTGGAGTGTAAGGGGCATCTTCGGCTACACCTTC | CAWSVRGIFGYTF
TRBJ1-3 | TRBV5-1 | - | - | TGCGCCAGCAGCTTGGATGATGGAAACACCATATATTTT | CASSLDDGNTIYF
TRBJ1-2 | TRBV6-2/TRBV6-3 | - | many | TGTGCCAGCAGTTACCAGCTGGGAATCGATGGCTACACCTTC | CASSYQLGIDGYTF
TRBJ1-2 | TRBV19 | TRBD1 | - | TGTGCCAGGGAAGACAGGGAAAACTATGACTACACCTTC | CAREDRENYDYTF
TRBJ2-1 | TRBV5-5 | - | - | TGTGCCAGCAGCTTTGGATGGGCGGGAAACCAAGAGACCCAGTTCTTC | CASSFGWAGNQETQFF
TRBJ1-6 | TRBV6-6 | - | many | TGTGCCAGCAGTTTCGTTGACAGTAAGAATTCACCCCTCCACTTT | CASSFVDSKNSPLHF
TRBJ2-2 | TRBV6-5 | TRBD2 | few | TGTGCCAGCAGTTACTCTAGCGGGGTTCTTTTGGCCGGGGAGCTGTTTTTT | CASSYSSGVLLAGELFF
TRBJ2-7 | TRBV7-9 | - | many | TGTGCCAGCAGCCAATACGGGAAGCAGGTCGGGTACGAGCAGTACTTC | CASSQYGKQVGYEQYF
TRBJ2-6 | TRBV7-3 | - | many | TGTGCCAGCAGCATCGGACGGGCTAGCTCTGGGGCCAACGTCCTGACTTTC | CASSIGRASSGANVLTF
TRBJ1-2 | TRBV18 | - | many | TGTGCCAGCTCATCAACCGGGGGGGCGCGGAACTATGGCTACACCTTC | CASSSTGGARNYGYTF
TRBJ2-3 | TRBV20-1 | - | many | TGCAGTGCTAGAGCTCCCCCTAGCACAGATACGCAGTATTTT | CSARAPPSTDTQYF
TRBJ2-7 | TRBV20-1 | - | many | TGCAGTGCTAGAGATCAATCCCGGCCGATATACGAGCAGTACTTC | CSARDQSRPIYEQYF
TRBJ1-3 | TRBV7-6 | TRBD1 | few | TGTGCCAGCAGCCGGGACAGGTCGGAGACCGGGGACACCATATATTTT | CASSRDRSETGDTIYF
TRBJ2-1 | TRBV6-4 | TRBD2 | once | TGTGCCAGCAGTGACTCGGTAGGCGGGGGGAACAATGAGCAGTTCTTC | CASSDSVGGGNNEQFF
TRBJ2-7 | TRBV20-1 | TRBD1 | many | TGCAGTGCCCAACGGACAGGGGGCTTCAACGAGCAGTACTTC | CSAQRTGGFNEQYF
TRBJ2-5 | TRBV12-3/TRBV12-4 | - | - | TGTGCCAGCAGTGAAGAGGGAACTACCAAAGAGACCCAGTACTTC | CASSEEGTTKETQYF
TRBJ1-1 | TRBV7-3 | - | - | TGTGCCAGCAGCTTGGACGTTTGGGGTTTTGCTGATACGAACACTGAAGCTTTCTTT | CASSLDVWGFADTNTEAFF
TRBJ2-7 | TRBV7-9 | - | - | TGTGCCAGCAGCTTACAAGGGGTTTCCTACGAGCAGTACTTC | CASSLQGVSYEQYF
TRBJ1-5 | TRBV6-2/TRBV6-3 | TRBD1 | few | TGTGCCAGCAGTTACTCTACCGGGACAGGGATGATTGGCAATCAGCCCCAGCATTTT | CASSYSTGTGMIGNQPQHF
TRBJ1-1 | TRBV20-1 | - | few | TGCAGTGCGCGCAGACAGACTGAAGCTTTCTTT | CSARRQTEAFF
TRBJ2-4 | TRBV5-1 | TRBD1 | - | TGCGCCAGCAGCCCCGGGACAGTGAGGGGCATTCAGTACTTC | CASSPGTVRGIQYF
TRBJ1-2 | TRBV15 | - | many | TGTGCCACCAGCAGAAACAGGCAGCTTAACTATGGCTACACCTTC | CATSRNRQLNYGYTF
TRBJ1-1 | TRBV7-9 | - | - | TGTGCCAGCAGCTTATTACGGACGGTCTTGGGCACTGAAGCTTTCTTT | CASSLLRTVLGTEAFF
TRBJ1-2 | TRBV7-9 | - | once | TGTGCCAGCAGCATATTGGGCGGGGAACCAAGGGGCTACACCTTC | CASSILGGEPRGYTF
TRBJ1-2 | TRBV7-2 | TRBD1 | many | TGTGCCAGCAGCTGGGGACAGGCTGTTGGCTACACCTTC | CASSWGQAVGYTF
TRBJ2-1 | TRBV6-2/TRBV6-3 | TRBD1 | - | TGTGCCATCCAAAGGGGGCCTTCTTCACTTCGGGATTACAATGAGCAGTTCTTC | CAIQRGPSSLRDYNEQFF
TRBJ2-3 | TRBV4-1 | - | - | TGCGCCAGCAGCCAAAAGGCGGGTCCTACAGATACGCAGTATTTT | CASSQKAGPTDTQYF
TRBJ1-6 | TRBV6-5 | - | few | TGTGCCAGCAGTTACGTCGGACAACCTTATAATTCACCCCTCCACTTT | CASSYVGQPYNSPLHF
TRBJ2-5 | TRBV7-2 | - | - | TGTGCCAGCAGCTTAAGCAGGGGGGACGAGGAGACCCAGTACTTC | CASSLSRGDEETQYF
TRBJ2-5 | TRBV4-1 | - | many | TGCGCCAGCAGCCACCGACTGGGGCCAGAGACCCAGTACTTC | CASSHRLGPETQYF
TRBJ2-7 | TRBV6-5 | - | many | TGTGCCAGCAGTTACTCCGGTGGGACTCGCTCCTACGAGCAGTACTTC | CASSYSGGTRSYEQYF
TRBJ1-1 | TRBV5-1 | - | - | TGCGCCAGCAGCTTAAACGTGGGTAAAGACACTGAAGCTTTCTTT | CASSLNVGKDTEAFF
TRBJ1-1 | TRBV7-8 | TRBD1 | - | TGTGCCAGCAGCGCAGGGGGGGACACTGAAGCTTTCTTT | CASSAGGDTEAFF
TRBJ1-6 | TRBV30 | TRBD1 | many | TGTGCCTGGAGCGGGACAGGGTCAAGGTCACCCCTCCACTTT | CAWSGTGSRSPLHF